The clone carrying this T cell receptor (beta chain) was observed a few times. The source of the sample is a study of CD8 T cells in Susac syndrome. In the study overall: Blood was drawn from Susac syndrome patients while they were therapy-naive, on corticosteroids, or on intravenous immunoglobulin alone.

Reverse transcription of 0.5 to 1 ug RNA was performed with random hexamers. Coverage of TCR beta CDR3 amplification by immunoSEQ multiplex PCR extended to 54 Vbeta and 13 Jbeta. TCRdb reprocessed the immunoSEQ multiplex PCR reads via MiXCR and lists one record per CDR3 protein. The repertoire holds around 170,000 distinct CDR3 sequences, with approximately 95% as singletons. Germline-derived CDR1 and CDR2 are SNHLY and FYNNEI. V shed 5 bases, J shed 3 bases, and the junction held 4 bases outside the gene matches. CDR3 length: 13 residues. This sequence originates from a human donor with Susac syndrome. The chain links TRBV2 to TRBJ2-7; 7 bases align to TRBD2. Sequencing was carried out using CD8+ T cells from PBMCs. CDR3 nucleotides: TGTGCCAGCAGTAAAGGACTAGGCTACGAGCAGTACTTC. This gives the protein CASSKGLGYEQYF.